Reported below is one TCR beta chain. After extraction with the RNeasy kit, roughly 0.5 to 1 ug of the RNA was reverse transcribed using random hexamers. With immunoSEQ multiplex PCR, TCR beta CDR3 was amplified across 54 Vbeta and 13 Jbeta. TCRdb re-analysed the immunoSEQ multiplex PCR reads in MiXCR, keeping a single row per CDR3 protein. In the table there are approximately 54,000 distinct CDR3 sequences, approximately 95% of which are singletons. The TEMRA cells underwent FACS enrichment, while the CD8+ and CD4+ T cells underwent negative isolation. The data originate from a study of CD8 T cells in Susac syndrome. The CDR3 contains 13 residues. Germline V gene lookup returns CDR1 LGHNA and CDR2 YSLEER. V was cut by 1 base and J by 7 bases, with 11 bases left in between.

The sequence derives from a human donor with Susac syndrome. Sequenced input: CD8+ T cells from PBMCs. The chain couples TRBV4-3 to TRBJ2-7; unclear D gene. This CDR3 reads CASSQVGLGEQYF. CDR3 DNA: TGCGCCAGCAGCCAAGTGGGTTTAGGGGAGCAGTACTTC.